Presented here are 24 T cell receptor beta chains from one specimen sequenced in a study of T cells in Graves' hyperthyroidism and ophthalmopathy. Amplification of TCR beta CDR3 regions was performed using RNA transcripts as template. RT-PCR in the first round (using the HTBI primer set) targeted the TCR CDR3. Using its own MiXCR run on the multiplex PCR reads, TCRdb lists one record per CDR3 protein. The sample lists hundreds of thousands of distinct CDR3 sequences, approximately 14% occurring once. The specimen sequenced was blood. Source of these receptors: a woman between 40 and 50 years old with Graves' hyperthyroidism.

In its sample, this clonotype was seen a few times. The rearrangement joins TRBV11-2 to TRBJ1-1; no clear D gene. This CDR3 is 13 amino acids long. Trimming took 6 bases from V and 5 from J, leaving 13 bases between them. CDR1 and CDR2 (germline): SGHAT, FQNNGV. DNA for the CDR3: TGTGCCAGCAGAGTCCACAATCGGACTGAAGCTTTCTTT. Residues: CASRVHNRTEAFF. Together with reference TRBV11-2 and TRBJ1-1, the CDR3 gives the full variable domain: EAGVAQSPRYKIIEKRQSVAFWCNPISGHATLYWYQQILGQGPKLLIQFQNNGVVDDSQLPKDRFSAERLKGVDSTLKIQPAKLEDSAVYLCASRVHNRTEAFFGQGTRLTVV.

This clonotype has just a few counts. At one end, the junction sequence differs from germline, possibly due to a read error. The J gene is TRBJ2-2, the V gene TRBV7-7; a weak D match, TRBD2 (5 bases). The CDR3 loop spans 13 amino acids. Germline lookup yields CDR1 SSHAT and CDR2 FNYEAQ (reference sequence). Here the CDR3 reads CASSFDYGGELFF. CDR3 DNA: TGTGCTAGCAGCTTTGACTATGGGGGGGAGCTGTTTTTT.

Ten or more counts support this clonotype. This chain uses TRBV3-1 with TRBJ2-3; D not certain. V was cut by 3 bases and J by 0 bases, with 4 bases left in between. This CDR3 spans 13 amino acids. The germline V gene encodes CDR1 LGHDT and CDR2 YNNKEL (reference sequence). CDR3 sequence (DNA): TGTGCCAGCAGCCACACTAGCACAGATACGCAGTATTTT. Translated: CASSHTSTDTQYF.

This clonotype came up a few times. The V and J genes are TRBV9 and TRBJ2-4; D possibly uses TRBD1 or TRBD2 (5 bases each). Looked up from germline, CDR1 is SGDLS and CDR2 is YYNGEE. V was trimmed by 7 bases and J by 2 bases, leaving 13 bases between them. This CDR3 spans 14 amino acids. The CDR3 here is CASPGQNPKNIQYF. CDR3 in DNA: TGTGCCAGCCCGGGGCAGAATCCCAAAAACATTCAGTACTTC. The variable domain in full, completed from reference TRBV9 and TRBJ2-4, reads DSGVTQTPKHLITATGQRVTLRCSPRSGDLSVYWYQQSLDQGLQFLIQYYNGEERAKGNILERFSAQQFPDLHSELNLSSLELGDSALYFCASPGQNPKNIQYFGAGTRLSVL.

This clonotype was detected a few times. The chain links TRBV20-1 to TRBJ2-1, with D possibly being TRBD2 (5 bases). The CDR3 is made up of 14 amino acids. With 1 base removed from V and 5 bases from J, the gap between germline ends came to 12 bases. Germline V lookup: CDR1 DFQATT, CDR2 SNEGSKA (reference sequence). The CDR3 sequence is CSARGRRTNNEQFF. The CDR3 DNA sequence: TGCAGTGCTAGAGGTAGGAGGACCAACAATGAGCAGTTCTTC.

V and J are TRBV20-1 and TRBJ1-2; no clear D. Germline CDR1 is DFQATT and CDR2 is SNEGSKA (reference sequence). CDR3 size: 12 residues. Trimming removed 7 bases from V and 0 bases from J, with 9 bases in between. The CDR3 loop reads CSVPLSNYGYTF. DNA of the CDR3: TGCAGTGTCCCGTTGTCTAACTATGGCTACACCTTC.

The chain carries TRBV5-1 and TRBJ1-1; 9 bases are shared with TRBD1. Per germline, CDR1 SGHRS and CDR2 YFSETQ. The ends lost 0 bases at V and 5 bases at J; junction bases unmatched: 8. This CDR3 spans 16 amino acids. The CDR3 spells CASSLDGTGSVTEAFF. DNA of the CDR3: TGCGCCAGCAGCTTGGACGGGACAGGGTCGGTTACTGAAGCTTTCTTT.

This chain links TRBV18 with TRBJ1-5; 7 bases are a match to TRBD1. Germline CDR1 KGHSH, CDR2 LQKENI. The CDR3 totals 14 residues. J gave up 1 base and V 5 bases, and 2 bases lay outside the gene matches. CDR3 protein: CASSEQGSNQPQHF. DNA of the CDR3: TGTGCCAGCTCAGAACAGGGGAGCAATCAGCCCCAGCATTTT.

J is TRBJ1-6 and V is TRBV20-1, with 8 bases lining up with TRBD1. In germline, CDR1 is DFQATT, CDR2 SNEGSKA (reference sequence). Trimming cost V 5 bases and J 0 bases; bases outside gene matches: 3. The CDR3 loop spans 15 amino acids. The CDR3 DNA follows: TGCAGTGCTGGAACAGGGGGCTCCTATAATTCACCCCTCCACTTT. This gives the protein CSAGTGGSYNSPLHF.

This clonotype was counted at least ten times. The chain combines TRBV5-5 with TRBJ2-1; D is unclear. The CDR3 length is 15 residues. In germline, CDR1 is SGHKS, CDR2 YYEKEE (reference sequence). Trimming removed 0 bases from V and 5 bases from J, with 12 bases in between. The CDR3, as DNA: TGTGCCAGCAGCTTGGGGCTCTGGACCGACAATGAGCAGTTCTTC. Amino acid sequence: CASSLGLWTDNEQFF.

V usage is TRBV27 and J usage is TRBJ1-5, with D unresolved. Trimming removed 8 bases from V and 2 bases from J, with 13 bases in between. The CDR3 spans 14 residues. The germline V gene encodes CDR1 MNHEY and CDR2 SMNVEV (reference sequence). Here the CDR3 DNA reads TGTGCCAGCGGAACCGGGAGGGGCAATCAGCCCCAGCATTTT. Its translation is CASGTGRGNQPQHF.

The count of this clonotype is one. The chain links TRBV19 to TRBJ2-1, with D perhaps matching TRBD2 (6 bases). V was clipped by 2 bases and J by 7 bases, with 15 bases between them. In germline, CDR1 is LNHDA, CDR2 SQIVND (reference sequence). The CDR3 is made up of 15 amino acids. CDR3 sequence (DNA): TGTGCCAGTAGTATAAGTAGCGGTTTAGCTAATGAGCAGTTCTTC. This sequence encodes CASSISSGLANEQFF.

The chain joins TRBV24-1 to TRBJ1-5; D may be TRBD1 (5 bases). Germline V gene sequence: CDR1 KGHDR, CDR2 SFDVKD. The CDR3 runs 14 residues. V gave up 3 bases and J gave up 5 bases, with 10 bases separating them. The CDR3 loop is CATSDEGAYQPQHF. The CDR3 nucleotides read TGTGCCACCAGTGATGAAGGGGCGTATCAGCCCCAGCATTTT.

This clonotype has a handful of counts. The J gene is TRBJ2-1, the V gene TRBV30, with TRBD2 identical over 8 bases. The CDR3 is 14 residues long. The V gene end was trimmed by 3 bases and the J gene end by 7 bases; junction bases not matched to a gene: 8. The V gene's germline CDR1 is GTSNPN and CDR2 SVGIG (reference sequence). The CDR3 nucleotides are TGTGCCTGGAGCCAGCGGGAGTTGGTAAATGAGCAGTTCTTC. Encoded protein: CAWSQRELVNEQFF. Variable domain in full (rest from reference TRBV30 and TRBJ2-1): SQTIHQWPATLVQPVGSPLSLECTVEGTSNPNLYWYRQAAGRGLQLLFYSVGIGQISSEVPQNLSASRPQDRQFILSSKKLLLSDSGFYLCAWSQRELVNEQFFGPGTRLTVL.

This clonotype was picked up many times. The chain recombines TRBV7-8 with TRBJ2-5; D gene ambiguous. Trimming cost V 5 bases and J 0 bases, with 10 bases left between them. Germline-derived CDR1 and CDR2 are SGHVS and FQNEAQ. This CDR3 contains 14 residues. The CDR3 sequence is CASSPRANQETQYF. The DNA of the CDR3 is TGTGCCAGCAGCCCCCGGGCAAACCAAGAGACCCAGTACTTC. Filled out from reference TRBV7-8 and TRBJ2-5, the complete variable domain reads GAGVSQSPRYKVAKRGQDVALRCDPISGHVSLFWYQQALGQGPEFLTYFQNEAQLDKSGLPSDRFFAERPEGSVSTLKIQRTQQEDSAVYLCASSPRANQETQYFGPGTRLLVL.

This clonotype occurred a few times. The chain is built from TRBV3-1 and TRBJ1-1; D not certain. With 2 bases removed from V and 4 bases from J, the gap between germline ends came to 2 bases. Germline CDR1 and CDR2: LGHDT and YNNKEL (reference sequence). The CDR3 has 11 amino acids. CDR3 loop: CASSQSTEAFF. The CDR3 DNA reads as TGTGCCAGCAGCCAAAGCACTGAAGCTTTCTTT.

This chain links TRBV20-1 with TRBJ2-1; 9 bases match TRBD2. Unmatched junction bases numbered 7, after V lost 0 bases and J lost 7 bases. Germline loops: CDR1 DFQATT, CDR2 SNEGSKA (reference sequence). The CDR3 has 15 residues. CDR3 sequence: CSARDPQREVNEQFF. The CDR3 DNA sequence: TGCAGTGCTAGAGATCCCCAGCGGGAGGTTAATGAGCAGTTCTTC.

There are many counts of this clonotype. J is TRBJ1-6 and V is TRBV7-2; D not resolved. The germline CDR1 and CDR2 sequences are SGHTA and FQGNSA. V lost 6 bases, J lost 0 bases, and 12 bases lay in between. The CDR3 loop spans 16 amino acids. The CDR3 region is CASRQQDLSYNSPLHF. CDR3 sequence (DNA): TGTGCCAGCAGGCAGCAGGACCTCTCCTATAATTCACCCCTCCACTTT.

This clonotype was recorded a few times. V and J are TRBV27 and TRBJ2-2, with 9 bases that match TRBD2. The CDR3 consists of 17 residues. V was pared by 5 bases and J by 6 bases, with 13 bases of the junction left unmatched. Germline V lookup: CDR1 MNHEY, CDR2 SMNVEV (reference sequence). As DNA, the CDR3 is TGTGCCAGCAGTCGGGCCAAGTTAGCGGGAGAGCCCGGGGAGCTGTTTTTT. It yields the protein CASSRAKLAGEPGELFF.

V gene TRBV7-2 combines with J gene TRBJ2-5, with D perhaps matching TRBD1 (6 bases). CDR1 and CDR2 from the germline V gene are SGHTA and FQGNSA. The CDR3 spans 14 residues. V was pared by 4 bases and J by 7 bases, with 16 bases between. The CDR3 here is CASSSLQGFGTQYF. The CDR3 DNA reads TGTGCCAGCAGCTCCCTCCAGGGGTTCGGGACCCAGTACTTC. Drawing the rest from reference TRBV7-2 and TRBJ2-5, the complete variable domain is GAGVSQSPSNKVTEKGKDVELRCDPISGHTALYWYRQSLGQGLEFLIYFQGNSAPDKSGLPSDRFSAERTGGSVSTLTIQRTQQEDSAVYLCASSSLQGFGTQYFGPGTRLLVL.

The sample holds many counts of this clonotype. The chain joins TRBV2 to TRBJ1-1; D may be TRBD1 (6 bases). The CDR3 is 12 amino acids. Germline V gene sequence: CDR1 SNHLY, CDR2 FYNNEI. V was trimmed by 6 bases and J by 8 bases, leaving 13 bases between them. The CDR3 loop is CASSGTRTEAFF. The CDR3 bases are TGTGCCAGCAGCGGGACACGGACCGAAGCTTTCTTT.

The chain joins TRBV27 to TRBJ2-3; a weak D match, TRBD1 (5 bases). The CDR3 is 15 amino acids. Germline V gene lookup returns CDR1 MNHEY and CDR2 SMNVEV (reference sequence). Trimming removed 4 bases from V and 2 bases from J, with 13 bases in between. The CDR3 sequence: CASSWVLGATDTQYF. Here the CDR3 DNA reads TGTGCCAGCAGTTGGGTTCTAGGGGCCACAGATACGCAGTATTTT.

This clonotype was counted ten times or more. The chain employs TRBV7-6 and TRBJ2-7; D perhaps matches TRBD2 (6 bases). The V end was cut by 1 base, the J end by 3 bases, with 13 bases between. This CDR3 comprises 15 residues. Per germline, CDR1 SGHVS and CDR2 FNYEAQ. The CDR3 bases are TGTGCCAGCAGCTTAGGGAGGGCCCCAGGCTACGAGCAGTACTTC. Protein: CASSLGRAPGYEQYF.

This clonotype occurred a few times. The V and J genes are TRBV20-1 and TRBJ2-7; maybe TRBD2 (6 bases). The germline CDR1 and CDR2 sequences are DFQATT and SNEGSKA (reference sequence). Between the trimmed V and J ends, which lost 1 base and 1 base, there was a span of 17 bases. The length of the CDR3 is 16 residues. The CDR3 loop reads CSARAGAASGSYEQYF. CDR3 coding DNA: TGCAGTGCTAGAGCGGGAGCGGCATCGGGGTCCTACGAGCAGTACTTC.